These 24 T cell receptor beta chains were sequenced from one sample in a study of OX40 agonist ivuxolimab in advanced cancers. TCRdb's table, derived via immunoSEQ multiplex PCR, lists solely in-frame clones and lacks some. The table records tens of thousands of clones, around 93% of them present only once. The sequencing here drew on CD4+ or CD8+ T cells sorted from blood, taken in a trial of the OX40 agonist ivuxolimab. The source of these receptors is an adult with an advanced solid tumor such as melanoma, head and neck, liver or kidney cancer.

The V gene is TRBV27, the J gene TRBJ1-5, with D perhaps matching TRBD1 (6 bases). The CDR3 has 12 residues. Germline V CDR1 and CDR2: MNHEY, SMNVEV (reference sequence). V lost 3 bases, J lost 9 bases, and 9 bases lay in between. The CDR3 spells CASSFLQGPQHF. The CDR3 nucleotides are TGTGCCAGCAGTTTCCTACAGGGGCCCCAGCATTTT.

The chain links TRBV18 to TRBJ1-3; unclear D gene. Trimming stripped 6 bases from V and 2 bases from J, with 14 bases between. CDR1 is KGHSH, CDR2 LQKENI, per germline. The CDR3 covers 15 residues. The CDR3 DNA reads TGTGCCAGCTCTCCCGGTAGAGGGACTGGAAACACCATATATTTT. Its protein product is CASSPGRGTGNTIYF.

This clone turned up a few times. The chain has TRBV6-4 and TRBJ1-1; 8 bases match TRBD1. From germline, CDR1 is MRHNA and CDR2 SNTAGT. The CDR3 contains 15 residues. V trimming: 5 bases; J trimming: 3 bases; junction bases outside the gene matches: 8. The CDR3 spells CASSSTGEGYTEAFF. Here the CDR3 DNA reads TGTGCCAGCAGTTCGACAGGGGAAGGGTACACTGAAGCTTTCTTT.

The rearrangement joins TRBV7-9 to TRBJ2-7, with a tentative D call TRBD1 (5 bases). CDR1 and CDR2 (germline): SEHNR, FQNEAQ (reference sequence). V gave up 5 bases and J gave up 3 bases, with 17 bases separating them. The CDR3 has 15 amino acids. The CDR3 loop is CASSPWLGQGYEQYF. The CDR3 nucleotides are TGTGCCAGCAGCCCCTGGTTGGGCCAGGGCTACGAGCAGTACTTC.

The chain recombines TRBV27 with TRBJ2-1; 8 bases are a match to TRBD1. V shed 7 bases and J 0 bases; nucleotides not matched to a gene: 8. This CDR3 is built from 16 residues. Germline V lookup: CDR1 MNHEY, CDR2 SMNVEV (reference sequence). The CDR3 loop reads CASIPTGESSYNEQFF. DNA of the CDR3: TGTGCCAGCATCCCGACAGGGGAGAGCTCCTACAATGAGCAGTTCTTC.

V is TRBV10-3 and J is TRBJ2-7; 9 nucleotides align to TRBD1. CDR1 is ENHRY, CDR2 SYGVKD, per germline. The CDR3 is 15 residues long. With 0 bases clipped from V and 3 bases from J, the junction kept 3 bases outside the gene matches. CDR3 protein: CAISESGTGFYEQYF. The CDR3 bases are TGTGCCATCAGTGAGTCAGGGACAGGGTTCTACGAGCAGTACTTC.

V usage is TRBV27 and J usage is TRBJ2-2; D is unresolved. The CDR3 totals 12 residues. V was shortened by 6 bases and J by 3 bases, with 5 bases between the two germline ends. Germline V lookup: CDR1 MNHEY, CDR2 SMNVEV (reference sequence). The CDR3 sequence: CASSRYTGELFF. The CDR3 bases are TGTGCCAGCAGCAGGTACACCGGGGAGCTGTTTTTT.

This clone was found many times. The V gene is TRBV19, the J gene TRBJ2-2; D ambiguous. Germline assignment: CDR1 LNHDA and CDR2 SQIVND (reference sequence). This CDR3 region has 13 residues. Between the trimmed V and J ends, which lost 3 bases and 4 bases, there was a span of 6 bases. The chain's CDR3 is CASSIIPTGELFF. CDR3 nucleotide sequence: TGTGCCAGTAGTATCATCCCCACCGGGGAGCTGTTTTTT. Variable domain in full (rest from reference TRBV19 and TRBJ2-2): DGGITQSPKYLFRKEGQNVTLSCEQNLNHDAMYWYRQDPGQGLRLIYYSQIVNDFQKGDIAEGYSVSREKKESFPLTVTSAQKNPTAFYLCASSIIPTGELFFGEGSRLTVL.

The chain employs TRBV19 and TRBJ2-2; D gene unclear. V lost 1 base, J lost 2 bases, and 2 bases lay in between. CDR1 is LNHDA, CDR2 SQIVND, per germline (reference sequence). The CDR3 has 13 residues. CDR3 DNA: TGTGCCAGTAGTATAGGAAACACCGGGGAGCTGTTTTTT. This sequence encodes CASSIGNTGELFF.

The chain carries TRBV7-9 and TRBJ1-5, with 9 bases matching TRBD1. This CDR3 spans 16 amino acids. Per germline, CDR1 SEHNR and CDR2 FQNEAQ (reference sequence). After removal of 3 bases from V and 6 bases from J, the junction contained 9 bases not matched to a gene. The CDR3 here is CASSFSGQGSGQPQHF. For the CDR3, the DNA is TGTGCCAGCAGCTTCTCGGGACAGGGTAGCGGTCAGCCCCAGCATTTT.

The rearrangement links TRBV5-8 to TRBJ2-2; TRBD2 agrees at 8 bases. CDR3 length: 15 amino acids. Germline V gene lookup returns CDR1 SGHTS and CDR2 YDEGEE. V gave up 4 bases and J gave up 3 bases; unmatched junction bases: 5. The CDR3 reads CASSRGGFDTGELFF. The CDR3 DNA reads TGTGCCAGCAGCCGCGGGGGGTTCGACACCGGGGAGCTGTTTTTT.

The CDR3 is CASTYRGSLDEQYF. CDR3 nucleotides: TGTGCCAGCACCTACAGGGGGTCCCTCGACGAGCAGTACTTC. The chain joins TRBV6-5 to TRBJ2-7, with 8 bases aligning to TRBD1. Germline V gives CDR1 MNHEY, CDR2 SVGAGI. The CDR3 contains 14 residues. Unmatched junction bases numbered 10, after V lost 7 bases and J lost 5 bases.

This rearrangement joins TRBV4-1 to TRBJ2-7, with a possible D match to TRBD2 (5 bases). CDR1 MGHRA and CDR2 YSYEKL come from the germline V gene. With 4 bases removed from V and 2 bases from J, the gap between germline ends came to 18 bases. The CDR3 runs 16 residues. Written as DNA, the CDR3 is TGCGCCAGCAGCCCAGGTGGCCGGACTCTCCCCTACGAGCAGTACTTC. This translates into CASSPGGRTLPYEQYF.

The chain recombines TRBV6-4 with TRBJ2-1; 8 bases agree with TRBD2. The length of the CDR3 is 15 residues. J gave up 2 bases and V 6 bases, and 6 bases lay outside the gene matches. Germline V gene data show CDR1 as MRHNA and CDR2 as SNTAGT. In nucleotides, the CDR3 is TGTGCCAGCAGAGCTAGCGGGCGGACCTACAATGAGCAGTTCTTC. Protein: CASRASGRTYNEQFF.

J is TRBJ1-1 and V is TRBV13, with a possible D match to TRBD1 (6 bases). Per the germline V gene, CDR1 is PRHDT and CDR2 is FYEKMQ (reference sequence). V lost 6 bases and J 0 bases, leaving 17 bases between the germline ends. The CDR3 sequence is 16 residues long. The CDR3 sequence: CASRHYRESVNTEAFF. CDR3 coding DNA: TGTGCCAGCAGACATTACAGGGAATCGGTGAACACTGAAGCTTTCTTT.

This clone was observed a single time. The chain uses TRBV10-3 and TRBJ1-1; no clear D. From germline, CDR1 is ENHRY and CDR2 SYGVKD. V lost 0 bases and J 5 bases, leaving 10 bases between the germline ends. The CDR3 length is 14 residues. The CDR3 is CAISESIRSTEAFF. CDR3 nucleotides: TGTGCCATCAGTGAGTCGATTCGTAGTACTGAAGCTTTCTTT.

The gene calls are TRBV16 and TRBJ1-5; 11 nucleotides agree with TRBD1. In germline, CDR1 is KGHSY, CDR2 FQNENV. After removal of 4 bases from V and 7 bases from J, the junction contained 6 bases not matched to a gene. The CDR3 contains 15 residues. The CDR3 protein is CASSPGQGAGQPQHF. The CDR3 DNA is TGTGCCAGCAGCCCCGGACAGGGGGCCGGACAGCCCCAGCATTTT.

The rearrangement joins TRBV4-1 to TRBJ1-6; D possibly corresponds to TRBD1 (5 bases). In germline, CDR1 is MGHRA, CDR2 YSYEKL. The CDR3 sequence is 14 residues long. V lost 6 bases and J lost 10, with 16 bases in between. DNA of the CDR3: TGCGCCAGCAGTCTACAGGCGCCGGAGTCACCCCTCCACTTT. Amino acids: CASSLQAPESPLHF.

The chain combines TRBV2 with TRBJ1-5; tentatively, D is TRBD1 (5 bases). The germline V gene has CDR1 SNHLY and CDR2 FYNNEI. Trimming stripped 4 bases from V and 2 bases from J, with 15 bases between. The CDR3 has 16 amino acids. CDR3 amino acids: CASSVGWGGGNQPQHF. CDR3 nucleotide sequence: TGTGCCAGCAGTGTGGGGTGGGGAGGGGGCAATCAGCCCCAGCATTTT.

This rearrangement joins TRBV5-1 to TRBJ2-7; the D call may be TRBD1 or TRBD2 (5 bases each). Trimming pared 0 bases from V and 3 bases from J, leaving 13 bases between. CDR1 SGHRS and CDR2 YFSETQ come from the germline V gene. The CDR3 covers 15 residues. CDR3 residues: CASSLEGEFFYEQYF. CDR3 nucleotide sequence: TGCGCCAGCAGCTTGGAAGGGGAGTTCTTCTACGAGCAGTACTTC.

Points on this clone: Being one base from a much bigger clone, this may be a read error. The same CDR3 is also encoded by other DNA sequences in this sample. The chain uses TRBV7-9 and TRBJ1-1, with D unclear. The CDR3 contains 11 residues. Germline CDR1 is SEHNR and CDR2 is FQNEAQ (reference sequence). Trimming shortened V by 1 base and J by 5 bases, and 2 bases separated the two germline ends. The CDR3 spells CASSLGTEAFF. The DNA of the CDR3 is TGTGCCAGCAGCTTAGGGACTGAAGCTTTCTTT.

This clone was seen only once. As DNA, the CDR3 is TGTGCCAGCGCCCACATGTCCTCGGGCTATGGCTACACCTTC. Translation: CASAHMSSGYGYTF. The chain combines TRBV27 with TRBJ1-2; D remains unclear. The CDR3 loop spans 14 amino acids. Germline CDR1 reads MNHEY; CDR2 reads SMNVEV (reference sequence). Trimming pared 8 bases from V and 4 bases from J, leaving 17 bases between.

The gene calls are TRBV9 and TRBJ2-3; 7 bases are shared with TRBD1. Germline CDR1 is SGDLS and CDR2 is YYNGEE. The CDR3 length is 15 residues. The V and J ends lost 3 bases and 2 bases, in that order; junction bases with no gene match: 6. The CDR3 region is CASSATGTDTDTQYF. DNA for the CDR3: TGTGCCAGCAGCGCGACCGGGACAGACACAGATACGCAGTATTTT.

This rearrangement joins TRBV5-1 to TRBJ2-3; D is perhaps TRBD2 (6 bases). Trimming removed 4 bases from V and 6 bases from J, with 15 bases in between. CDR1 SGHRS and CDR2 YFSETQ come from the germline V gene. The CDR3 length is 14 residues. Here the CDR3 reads CASSEGLPPDTQYF. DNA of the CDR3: TGCGCCAGCAGCGAGGGACTTCCTCCGGATACGCAGTATTTT.